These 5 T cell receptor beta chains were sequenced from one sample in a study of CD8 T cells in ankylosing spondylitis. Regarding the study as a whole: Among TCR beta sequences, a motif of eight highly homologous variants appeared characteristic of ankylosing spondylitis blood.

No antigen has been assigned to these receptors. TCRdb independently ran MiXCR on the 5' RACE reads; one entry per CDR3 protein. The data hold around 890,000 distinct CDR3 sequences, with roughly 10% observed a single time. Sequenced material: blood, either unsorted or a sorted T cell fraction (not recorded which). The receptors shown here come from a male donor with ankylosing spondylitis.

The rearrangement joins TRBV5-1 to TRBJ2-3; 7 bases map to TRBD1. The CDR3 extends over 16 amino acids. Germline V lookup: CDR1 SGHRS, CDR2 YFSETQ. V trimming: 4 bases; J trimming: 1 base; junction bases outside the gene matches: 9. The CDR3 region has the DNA TGCGCCAGCAGCCAGGGGGATCTTCAGGGCACAGATACGCAGTATTTT. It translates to CASSQGDLQGTDTQYF.

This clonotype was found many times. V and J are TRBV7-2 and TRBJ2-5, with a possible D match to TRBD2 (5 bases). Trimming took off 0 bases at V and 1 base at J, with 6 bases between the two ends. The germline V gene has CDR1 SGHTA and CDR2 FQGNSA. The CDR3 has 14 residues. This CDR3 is CASSLARAQETQYF. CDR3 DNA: TGTGCCAGCAGCTTAGCGAGGGCCCAAGAGACCCAGTACTTC.

The CDR3 protein is CASSPTSQGSETQYF. The CDR3 region has the DNA TGCGCCAGCAGCCCCACCAGCCAGGGTTCGGAGACCCAGTACTTC. V and J are TRBV5-1 and TRBJ2-5; tentatively, D is TRBD1 (5 bases). V lost 4 bases to trimming and J lost 5 bases, with 18 bases between them. The germline V gene encodes CDR1 SGHRS and CDR2 YFSETQ. This CDR3 has 15 amino acids.

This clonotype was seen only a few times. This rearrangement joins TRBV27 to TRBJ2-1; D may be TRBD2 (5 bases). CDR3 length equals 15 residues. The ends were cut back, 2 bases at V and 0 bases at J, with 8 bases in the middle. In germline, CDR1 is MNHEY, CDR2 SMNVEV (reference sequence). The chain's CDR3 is CASSLPGSSYNEQFF. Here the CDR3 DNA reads TGTGCCAGCAGTTTACCTGGGAGCTCCTACAATGAGCAGTTCTTC.

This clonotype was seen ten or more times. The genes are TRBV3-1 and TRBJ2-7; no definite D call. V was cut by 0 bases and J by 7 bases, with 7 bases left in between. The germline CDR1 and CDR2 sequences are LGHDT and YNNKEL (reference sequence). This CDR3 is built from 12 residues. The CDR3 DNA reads TGTGCCAGCAGCCAAGATCTTCGTGAGCAGTACTTC. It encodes CASSQDLREQYF.